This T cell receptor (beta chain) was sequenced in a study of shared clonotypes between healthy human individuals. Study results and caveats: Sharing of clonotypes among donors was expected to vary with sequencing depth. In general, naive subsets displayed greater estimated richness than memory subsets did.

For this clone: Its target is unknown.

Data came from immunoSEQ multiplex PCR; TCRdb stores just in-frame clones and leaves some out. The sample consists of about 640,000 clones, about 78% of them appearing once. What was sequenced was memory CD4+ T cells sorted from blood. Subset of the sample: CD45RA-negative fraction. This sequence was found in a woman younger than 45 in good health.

CDR3 loop: CASSYQGQGYEQYF. Written as DNA, the CDR3 is TGTGCCAGCAGTTACCAAGGACAGGGATACGAGCAGTACTTC. The chain joins TRBV6-6 to TRBJ2-7; TRBD1 matches at 8 bases. Germline lookup yields CDR1 MNHNY and CDR2 SVGAGI (reference sequence). J lost 4 bases, V lost 2 bases, and 4 bases had no gene match. The CDR3 totals 14 residues.